The following is a TCR beta chain sequence with its context. The PCR employed 60 Vbeta primers together with 13 Jbeta primers. The table came from immunoSEQ multiplex PCR; TCRdb's copy has only in-frame clones and leaves some out. This table has hundreds of thousands of clones, approximately 80% appearing once. The data derive from a study of cytomegalovirus exposure and HLA in healthy donors. Germline lookup yields CDR1 SGHTA and CDR2 FQGNSA. The V gene end was trimmed by 1 base and the J gene end by 6 bases; junction bases not matched to a gene: 1. The CDR3 length is 13 residues. Sequenced: PBMCs. The chain links TRBV7-2 to TRBJ2-7, with 9 bases fitting TRBD2. The receptor's source is a boy between 2 and 10 years old in good health and CMV-seronegative. The CDR3 spells CASSLGAGGEQYF. The CDR3 coding sequence is TGTGCCAGCAGCTTAGGAGCGGGAGGCGAGCAGTACTTC.